These 4 T cell receptor beta chains originate from one sample sequenced in a study of blood T cell repertoires in COVID-19. Profiled with immunoSEQ multiplex PCR; TCRdb holds only in-frame clones, not every one. The sample has 100,000 to 150,000 clones, about 79% seen once. The sequencing sample was made of peripheral blood. The receptor source for this set is a woman in her forties or fifties with acute or convalescent COVID-19.

The chain is built from TRBV7-8 and TRBJ2-6; 8 positions match TRBD1. The CDR3 totals 19 residues. Germline values: CDR1 SGHVS, CDR2 FQNEAQ. J lost 4 bases, V lost 3 bases, and 14 bases had no gene match. In DNA, the CDR3 is TGTGCCAGCAGCTTGGACGGACAGGGTGTAGGTTCCGGGGCCAACGTCCTGACTTTC. Translated, it gives CASSLDGQGVGSGANVLTF.

This clone occurred once. The V gene is TRBV12-3 or TRBV12-4, the J gene TRBJ2-7; TRBD1 might be the D (5 bases). The CDR3 totals 13 residues. The V and J ends lost 2 bases and 3 bases respectively, with 8 bases between them. Here the CDR3 DNA reads TGTGCCAGCAGTTTATGGGGCCACTACGAGCAGTACTTC. It encodes CASSLWGHYEQYF.

This clone was detected a few times. CDR3 protein: CASSTRQGRDNEKLFF. Here the CDR3 DNA reads TGTGCCAGCAGTACCCGACAGGGAAGGGATAATGAAAAACTGTTTTTT. V and J are TRBV28 and TRBJ1-4; 7 bases are shared with TRBD1. J lost 4 bases, V lost 5 bases, and 10 bases had no gene match. The CDR3 runs to 16 residues. Germline CDR1 MDHEN, CDR2 SYDVKM.

There are a few counts of this clone. The chain joins TRBV19 to TRBJ2-1; TRBD2 matches at 9 bases. Germline V gene data show CDR1 as LNHDA and CDR2 as SQIVND (reference sequence). The trim removed 3 bases at V and 10 bases at J, leaving 7 bases unmatched. This CDR3 comprises 14 residues. In nucleotides, the CDR3 is TGTGCCAGTAGTATGCGGGGGGGCCGAGGGGAGCAGTTCTTC. Translating it yields CASSMRGGRGEQFF.